The sequence of this TCR beta chain was determined in a study of T cell responses to AZD1222 COVID-19 vaccine. TCRdb's table, derived via immunoSEQ multiplex PCR, lists solely in-frame clones and lacks some. The profile shows approximately 120,000 clones, 89% of them singletons. This CDR3 is built from 13 residues. CDR1 is SQVTM, CDR2 ANQGSEA, per germline. V was cut by 7 bases and J by 0 bases, with 12 bases left in between. This clone was picked up one time. The receptor was derived from an adult in good health. The source material was peripheral blood, sampled on day 0 of AZD1222 vaccination. The rearrangement uses TRBV29-1 and TRBJ1-2; D gene ambiguous. The CDR3: CSAIGSSNYGYTF. DNA for the CDR3: TGCAGCGCAATAGGGTCCTCTAACTATGGCTACACCTTC.